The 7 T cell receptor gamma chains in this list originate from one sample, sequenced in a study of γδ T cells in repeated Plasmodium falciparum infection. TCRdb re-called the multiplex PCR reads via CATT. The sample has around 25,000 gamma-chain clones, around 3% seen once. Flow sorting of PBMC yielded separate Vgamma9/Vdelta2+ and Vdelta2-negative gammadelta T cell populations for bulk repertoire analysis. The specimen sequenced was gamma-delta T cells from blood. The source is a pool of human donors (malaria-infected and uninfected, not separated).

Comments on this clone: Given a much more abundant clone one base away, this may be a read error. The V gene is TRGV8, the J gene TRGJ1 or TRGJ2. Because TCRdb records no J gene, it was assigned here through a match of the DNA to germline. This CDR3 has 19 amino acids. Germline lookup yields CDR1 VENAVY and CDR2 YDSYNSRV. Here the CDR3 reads CATWERKPRGGQNYYKKLF. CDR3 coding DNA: TGTGCCACCTGGGAAAGGAAACCCCGGGGAGGACAGAATTATTACAAGAAACTCTTT.

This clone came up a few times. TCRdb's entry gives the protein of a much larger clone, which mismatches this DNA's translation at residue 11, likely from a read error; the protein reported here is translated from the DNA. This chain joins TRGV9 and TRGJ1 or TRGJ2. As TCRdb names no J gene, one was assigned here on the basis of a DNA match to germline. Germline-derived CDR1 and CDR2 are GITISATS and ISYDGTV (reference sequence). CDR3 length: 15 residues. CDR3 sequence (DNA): TGTGCCTTGTGGGAGTCATCACAGCCTTATCATAAGAAACTCTTT. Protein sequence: CALWESSQPYHKKLF.

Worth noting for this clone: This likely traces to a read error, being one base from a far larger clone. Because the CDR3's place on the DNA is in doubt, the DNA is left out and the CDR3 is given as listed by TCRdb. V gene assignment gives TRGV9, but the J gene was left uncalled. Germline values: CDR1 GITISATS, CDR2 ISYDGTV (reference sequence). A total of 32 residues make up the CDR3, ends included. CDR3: CALWEVQGAARNSLAVEQHLLSQVSIGRIQHF.

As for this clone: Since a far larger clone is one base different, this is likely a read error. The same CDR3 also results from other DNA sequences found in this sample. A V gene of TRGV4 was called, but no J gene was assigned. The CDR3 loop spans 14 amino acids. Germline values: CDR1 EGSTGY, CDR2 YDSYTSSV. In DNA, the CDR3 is TGTGCCACCTGGGATGGGCCTTTTTATTATAAGAAGCTCTTT. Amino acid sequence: CATWDGPFYYKKLF.

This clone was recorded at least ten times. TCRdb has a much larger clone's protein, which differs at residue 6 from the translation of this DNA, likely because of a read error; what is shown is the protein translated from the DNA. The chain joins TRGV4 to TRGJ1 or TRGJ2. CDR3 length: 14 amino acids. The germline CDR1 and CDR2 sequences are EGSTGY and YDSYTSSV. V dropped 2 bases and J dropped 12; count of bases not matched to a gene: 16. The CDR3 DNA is TGTGCCACCTGGGATGCGGAAGTCGGAAGGCGGAAACTCTTT. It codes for CATWDAEVGRRKLF.

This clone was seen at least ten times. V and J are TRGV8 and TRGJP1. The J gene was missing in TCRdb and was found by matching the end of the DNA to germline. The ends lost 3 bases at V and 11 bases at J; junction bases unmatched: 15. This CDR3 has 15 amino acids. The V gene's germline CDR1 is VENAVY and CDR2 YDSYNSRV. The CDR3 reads CATWDFSLVRWFKIF. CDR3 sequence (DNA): TGTGCCACCTGGGATTTCTCCCTAGTTCGATGGTTCAAGATATTT.

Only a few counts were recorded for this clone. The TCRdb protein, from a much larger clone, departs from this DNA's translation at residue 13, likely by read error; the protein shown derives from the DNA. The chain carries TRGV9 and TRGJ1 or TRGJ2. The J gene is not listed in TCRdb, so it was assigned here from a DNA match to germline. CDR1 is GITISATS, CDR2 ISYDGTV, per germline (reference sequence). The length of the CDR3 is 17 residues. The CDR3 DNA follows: TGTGCCTTGTGGGAGTTTCCGATGTCTGAGAATTATAATAAGAAACTCTTT. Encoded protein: CALWEFPMSENYNKKLF.